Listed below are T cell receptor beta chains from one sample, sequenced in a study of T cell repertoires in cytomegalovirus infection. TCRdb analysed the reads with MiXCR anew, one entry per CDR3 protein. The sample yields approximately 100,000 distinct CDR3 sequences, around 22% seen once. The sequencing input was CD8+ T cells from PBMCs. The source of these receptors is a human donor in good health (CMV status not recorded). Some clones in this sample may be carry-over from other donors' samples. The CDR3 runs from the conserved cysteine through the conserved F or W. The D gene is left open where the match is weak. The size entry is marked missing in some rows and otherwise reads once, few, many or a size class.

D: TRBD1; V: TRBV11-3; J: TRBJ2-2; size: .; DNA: TGTGCCAGCAGCCCCCGGGACAGGGGTGCCGGGGAGCTGTTTTTT; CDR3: CASSPRDRGAGELFF
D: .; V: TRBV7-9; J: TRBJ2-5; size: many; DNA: TGTGCCAGCAGCCCCGGTGTCGGGGAAAGATTTCAAGAGACCCAGTACTTC; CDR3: CASSPGVGERFQETQYF
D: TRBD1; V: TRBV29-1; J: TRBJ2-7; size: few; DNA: TGCAGCGTTTCCAGCGGGACAGGGACCTACGAGCAGTACTTC; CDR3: CSVSSGTGTYEQYF
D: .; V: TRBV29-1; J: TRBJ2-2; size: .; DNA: TGCAGCGTTGACTTAGTGGGATATACCGGGGAGCTGTTTTTT; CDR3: CSVDLVGYTGELFF
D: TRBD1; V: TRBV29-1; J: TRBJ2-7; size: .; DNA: TGCAGCGTTGGCCCCTCTACAGGGGGCTACGAGCAGTACTTC; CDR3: CSVGPSTGGYEQYF
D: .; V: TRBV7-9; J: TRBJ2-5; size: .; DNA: TGTGCCAGCAGCCCAAACCAGGGGACGCTCCAAGAGACCCAGTACTTC; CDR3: CASSPNQGTLQETQYF
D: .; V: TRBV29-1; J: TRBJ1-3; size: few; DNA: TGCAGCGTTGAACAGGGGCCCTCTGGAAACACCATATATTTT; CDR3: CSVEQGPSGNTIYF
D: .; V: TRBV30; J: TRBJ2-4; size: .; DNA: TGTGCCTGGAGTGTTGGGGTAGCCAAAAACATTCAGTACTTC; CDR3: CAWSVGVAKNIQYF
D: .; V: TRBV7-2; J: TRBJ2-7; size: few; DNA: TGTGCCTCCGCGGACAACTCCTACGAGCAGTACTTC; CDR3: CASADNSYEQYF
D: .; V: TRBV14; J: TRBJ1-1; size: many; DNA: TGTGCCAGCAGCCACGGACCGGACTCTGAAGCTTTCTTT; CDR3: CASSHGPDSEAFF
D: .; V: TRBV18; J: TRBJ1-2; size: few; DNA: TGTGCCAGCTCCCTGACACCCGGTAAAGCTAACTATGGCTACACCTTC; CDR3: CASSLTPGKANYGYTF